A single sample is the source of the 29 T cell receptor beta chains below, sequenced in a study of cytomegalovirus exposure and HLA in healthy donors. Both 60 Vbeta primers and 13 Jbeta primers went into the PCR. Assay: immunoSEQ multiplex PCR; the TCRdb copy retains only in-frame clones and omits some. Here the sample spans just over 150,000 clones, roughly 82% being singletons. Specimen: PBMCs. These receptors were obtained from a man between 45 and 60 years old in good health and CMV-seropositive.

The chain combines TRBV29-1 with TRBJ2-1, with 11 bases matching TRBD1. The CDR3 covers 15 residues. Germline trimming cut 1 base from V and 2 bases from J; bases unmatched to any gene: 1. Germline V CDR1 and CDR2: SQVTM, ANQGSEA. This CDR3 reads CSVEGTGGTYNEQFF. CDR3 nucleotides: TGCAGCGTTGAAGGGACAGGGGGCACCTACAATGAGCAGTTCTTC.

Comment on this clone: The sample holds other DNA sequences that translate to the same CDR3. The genes are TRBV7-3 and TRBJ2-1; D possibly corresponds to TRBD1 (5 bases). The CDR3 length is 13 residues. With 1 base removed from V and 6 bases from J, the gap between germline ends came to 7 bases. CDR1 is SGHTA and CDR2 is FQGTGA in the germline V gene. The CDR3 DNA sequence: TGTGCCAGCAGCTTAAGTAGGGGCAATGAGCAGTTCTTC. Residues: CASSLSRGNEQFF.

This clone was picked up a small number of times. The rearrangement joins TRBV6-6 to TRBJ2-7, with 9 bases matching TRBD2. CDR3 size: 14 residues. CDR1 MNHNY and CDR2 SVGAGI come from the germline V gene (reference sequence). The junction had 1 base not matched to a gene; V was cut back by 2 bases and J by 2 bases. The CDR3 sequence: CASSYGGGAYEQYF. CDR3 bases: TGTGCCAGCAGTTACGGCGGGGGGGCCTACGAGCAGTACTTC.

This clone appeared a single time. V and J are TRBV29-1 and TRBJ1-3; 9 positions match TRBD1. The V and J ends lost 6 bases and 0 bases, in that order; junction bases with no gene match: 6. The CDR3 sequence is 15 residues long. Looked up from germline, CDR1 is SQVTM and CDR2 is ANQGSEA. CDR3 loop: CSVATGGDSGNTIYF. CDR3 DNA: TGCAGCGTGGCGACAGGGGGAGACTCTGGAAACACCATATATTTT.

The chain has TRBV6-4 and TRBJ2-7; D call uncertain. The CDR3 covers 15 residues. V gave up 2 bases and J gave up 0 bases, with 11 bases separating them. The V gene's germline CDR1 is MRHNA and CDR2 SNTAGT. The CDR3: CASSDDSATSYEQYV. The DNA for the CDR3 is TGTGCCAGCAGTGACGACTCTGCAACCTCCTACGAGCAGTACGTC.

The chain joins TRBV4-2 to TRBJ1-5, with 10 bases matching TRBD1. Trimming at V came to 1 base and at J to 7 bases, leaving 7 bases not matched to a gene. This CDR3 is 16 amino acids long. Looked up from germline, CDR1 is LGHNA and CDR2 is YNFKEQ. The CDR3 region is CASSQATPGQGQPQHF. CDR3 bases: TGTGCCAGCAGCCAAGCGACACCGGGACAGGGGCAGCCCCAGCATTTT.

The gene calls are TRBV7-2 and TRBJ1-3, with D maybe TRBD1 (6 bases). V dropped 3 bases and J dropped 4 bases, with 16 bases sitting between them. Germline loops: CDR1 SGHTA, CDR2 FQGNSA. The CDR3 covers 16 residues. CDR3 DNA sequence: TGTGCCAGCAGCTTGGATTCGGGACACGACGGAAACACCATATATTTT. Its translation is CASSLDSGHDGNTIYF.

The CDR3 loop reads CASSLGQHEKLFF. In DNA form, the CDR3 reads TGCGCCAGCAGCTTGGGACAGCATGAAAAACTGTTTTTT. The rearrangement joins TRBV5-1 to TRBJ1-4; a possible D gene is TRBD1 (5 bases). Germline V gives CDR1 SGHRS, CDR2 YFSETQ. Trimming pared 0 bases from V and 6 bases from J, leaving 6 bases between. This CDR3 contains 13 residues. The complete variable domain, with remaining parts taken from reference TRBV5-1 and TRBJ1-4, reads KAGVTQTPRYLIKTRGQQVTLSCSPISGHRSVSWYQQTPGQGLQFLFEYFSETQRNKGNFPGRFSGRQFSNSRSEMNVSTLELGDSALYLCASSLGQHEKLFFGSGTQLSVL.

V and J are TRBV5-1 and TRBJ1-1, with a possible D match to TRBD1 (5 bases). This CDR3 is built from 16 residues. Germline CDR1 SGHRS, CDR2 YFSETQ. The V and J ends lost 5 bases and 4 bases respectively, with 21 bases between them. CDR3 bases: TGCGCCAGCAGTCTCGACGGGGGTCCGAGGGGCACTGAAGCTTTCTTT. Residues: CASSLDGGPRGTEAFF.

The genes are TRBV2 and TRBJ1-4; a weak D match, TRBD1 (5 bases). Germline loops: CDR1 SNHLY, CDR2 FYNNEI. The CDR3 is 14 amino acids. Trimming pared 1 base from V and 5 bases from J, leaving 8 bases between. DNA for the CDR3: TGTGCCAGCAGTGAAGGGCAGGGAAATGAAAAACTGTTTTTT. Translated: CASSEGQGNEKLFF.

This clone was recorded once. The gene calls are TRBV6-4 and TRBJ1-3; D gene unclear. The V gene's germline CDR1 is MRHNA and CDR2 SNTAGT. The CDR3 covers 16 residues. Trimming took 0 bases from V and 4 from J, leaving 13 bases between them. CDR3 nucleotide sequence: TGTGCCAGCAGTGACTCGAGAAGGTTGCGGGGAAACACCATATATTTT. Translating it yields CASSDSRRLRGNTIYF.

This sequence joins TRBV18 and TRBJ2-3, with 7 bases identical to TRBD2. V dropped 0 bases and J dropped 4; count of bases not matched to a gene: 10. The germline V gene has CDR1 KGHSH and CDR2 LQKENI. This CDR3 is 17 amino acids long. The CDR3 loop reads CASSPPGGLGSSDTQYF. The CDR3 nucleotides read TGTGCCAGCTCACCACCGGGAGGGCTTGGTTCTTCAGATACGCAGTATTTT.

The chain recombines TRBV5-1 with TRBJ1-1, with D possibly matching TRBD1 (5 bases). Germline lookup yields CDR1 SGHRS and CDR2 YFSETQ. V was trimmed by 1 base and J by 1 base, leaving 8 bases between them. The CDR3 has 14 amino acids. The CDR3 spells CASSLSQGNTEAFF. The CDR3 nucleotides are TGCGCCAGCAGCTTGAGCCAGGGGAACACTGAAGCTTTCTTT.

The chain links TRBV28 to TRBJ2-3, with 7 bases that match TRBD1. Germline CDR1 and CDR2: MDHEN and SYDVKM. This CDR3 is 17 amino acids long. Trimming took 4 bases from V and 5 from J; bases not matched to a gene: 15. The CDR3 is CASSSPWLDRLGDTQYF. In DNA, the CDR3 is TGTGCCAGCAGTTCGCCCTGGTTGGACAGGTTAGGAGATACGCAGTATTTT.

The chain combines TRBV19 with TRBJ2-2; no definite D call. CDR1 is LNHDA and CDR2 is SQIVND in the germline V gene (reference sequence). The CDR3 is 13 amino acids. Deletions cut 5 bases from V and 5 bases from J, with 9 bases between. The CDR3 DNA follows: TGTGCCAGTAGTCGGAGTAATACCGGGGAGCTGTTTTTT. Its translation: CASSRSNTGELFF. The variable domain in full, completed from reference TRBV19 and TRBJ2-2, reads DGGITQSPKYLFRKEGQNVTLSCEQNLNHDAMYWYRQDPGQGLRLIYYSQIVNDFQKGDIAEGYSVSREKKESFPLTVTSAQKNPTAFYLCASSRSNTGELFFGEGSRLTVL.

V and J are TRBV29-1 and TRBJ1-5, with 8 bases aligning to TRBD1. There are 12 residues in the CDR3. V lost 5 bases and J lost 7; bases outside the gene matches: 4. Per the germline V gene, CDR1 is SQVTM and CDR2 is ANQGSEA. The DNA for the CDR3 is TGCAGCGTTCGGACAGGGAGGCAGCCCCAGCATTTT. This sequence encodes CSVRTGRQPQHF.

The chain joins TRBV11-3 to TRBJ2-1, with 10 positions matching TRBD2. The V segment lost 0 bases and the J segment 7 bases; nucleotides outside the gene matches: 6. The CDR3 has 16 residues. CDR1 and CDR2 (germline): SGHNT, YENEEA. CDR3 residues: CASSLELAGRGNEQFF. DNA for the CDR3: TGTGCCAGCAGCTTAGAACTAGCGGGACGGGGGAATGAGCAGTTCTTC.

The V gene is TRBV27, the J gene TRBJ1-6; TRBD1 might be the D (6 bases). This CDR3 has 17 amino acids. Germline loops: CDR1 MNHEY, CDR2 SMNVEV (reference sequence). The V end was cut by 4 bases, the J end by 7 bases, with 20 bases between. This CDR3 is CASSSPGHRKWNSPLHF. For the CDR3, the DNA is TGTGCCAGCAGTTCCCCGGGACACCGAAAGTGGAATTCACCCCTCCACTTT.

This clone was detected only once. The rearrangement uses TRBV7-8 and TRBJ2-3; 7 positions agree with TRBD2. The CDR3 has 15 amino acids. V shed 3 bases, J shed 1 base, and the junction held 4 bases outside the gene matches. The germline gives CDR1 SGHVS, CDR2 FQNEAQ. The CDR3 reads CASSFREDGTDTQYF. The CDR3 coding sequence is TGTGCCAGCAGCTTCCGGGAGGACGGCACAGATACGCAGTATTTT. The variable domain in full, with the rest retrieved from reference TRBV7-8 and TRBJ2-3, is GAGVSQSPRYKVAKRGQDVALRCDPISGHVSLFWYQQALGQGPEFLTYFQNEAQLDKSGLPSDRFFAERPEGSVSTLKIQRTQQEDSAVYLCASSFREDGTDTQYFGPGTRLTVL.

This clone was counted a few times. The chain joins TRBV18 to TRBJ1-1; D is possibly TRBD1 (6 bases). CDR1 is KGHSH and CDR2 is LQKENI in the germline V gene. The V and J ends lost 3 bases and 1 base respectively, with 15 bases between them. This CDR3 spans 16 amino acids. CDR3 in DNA: TGTGCCAGCTCACCTCAACTCCACAGGGCGAACACTGAAGCTTTCTTT. Translating gives CASSPQLHRANTEAFF.

V usage is TRBV27 and J usage is TRBJ1-6; D possibly corresponds to TRBD1 (5 bases). Germline CDR1 and CDR2: MNHEY and SMNVEV (reference sequence). CDR3 length: 15 amino acids. V lost 6 bases, J lost 10 bases, and 19 bases lay in between. DNA of the CDR3: TGTGCCAGCAGGTGGGGTTCGGGGGTGGGCTCACCCCTCCACTTT. Protein sequence: CASRWGSGVGSPLHF.

V usage is TRBV11-2 and J usage is TRBJ2-2; D is ambiguous. Germline loops: CDR1 SGHAT, CDR2 FQNNGV. Between the trimmed V and J ends, which lost 5 bases and 1 base, there was a span of 5 bases. The CDR3 contains 13 residues. The CDR3 here is CASSQQNTGELFF. The CDR3 coding sequence is TGTGCCAGCAGCCAACAGAACACCGGGGAGCTGTTTTTT.

The chain uses TRBV27 and TRBJ1-1; 7 positions match TRBD1. The CDR3 has 15 residues. With V trimmed by 5 bases and J by 5 bases, 11 bases remained unmatched. Looked up from germline, CDR1 is MNHEY and CDR2 is SMNVEV (reference sequence). The DNA of the CDR3 is TGTGCCAGCAGTCCTGGGACAGCCCAGAGAACTGAAGCTTTCTTT. It yields the protein CASSPGTAQRTEAFF.

The rearrangement links TRBV7-9 to TRBJ2-5; TRBD2 matches at 12 bases. The germline V gene has CDR1 SEHNR and CDR2 FQNEAQ (reference sequence). This CDR3 contains 16 residues. The ends lost 5 bases at V and 10 bases at J; junction bases unmatched: 14. This CDR3 is CASSPTTSGSPGGQYF. The DNA for the CDR3 is TGTGCCAGCAGCCCGACGACTAGCGGGAGCCCCGGGGGCCAGTACTTC.

The chain uses TRBV9 and TRBJ2-3, with D tentatively TRBD2 (6 bases). The V end was cut by 3 bases, the J end by 2 bases, with 10 bases between. Germline V gene data show CDR1 as SGDLS and CDR2 as YYNGEE. The CDR3 consists of 14 residues. Here the CDR3 reads CASSARDSTDTQYF. In DNA form, the CDR3 reads TGTGCCAGCAGCGCTAGGGACTCCACAGATACGCAGTATTTT.

The V call is TRBV19, the J call TRBJ2-1; TRBD2 agrees at 13 bases. Germline V gene lookup returns CDR1 LNHDA and CDR2 SQIVND (reference sequence). Germline trimming cut 1 base from V and 9 bases from J; bases unmatched to any gene: 6. The length of the CDR3 is 16 residues. The CDR3 DNA reads TGTGCCAGTAGTATAGGGACTAGCGGGAGCGGAAGTGAGCAGTTCTTC. Amino acids: CASSIGTSGSGSEQFF.

The chain is built from TRBV15 and TRBJ1-6; D may be TRBD1 (5 bases). This CDR3 is built from 15 residues. Germline loops: CDR1 LNHNV, CDR2 YYDKDF (reference sequence). V was shortened by 0 bases and J by 10 bases, with 13 bases between the two germline ends. The CDR3 nucleotides read TGTGCCACCAGCAGAGATAGGCAGGGTGGCTCACCCCTCCACTTT. Translating it yields CATSRDRQGGSPLHF.

The V call is TRBV9, the J call TRBJ1-3; perhaps TRBD1 as D (5 bases). The CDR3 contains 14 residues. V lost 5 bases and J lost 0, with 9 bases in between. Germline CDR1 is SGDLS and CDR2 is YYNGEE. CDR3 sequence: CASRGDFSGNTIYF. DNA for the CDR3: TGTGCCAGCAGAGGGGACTTCTCTGGAAACACCATATATTTT.

Here the CDR3 reads CASSFGTGTYEQYF. As DNA, the CDR3 is TGTGCCAGCAGCTTCGGGACAGGGACCTACGAGCAGTACTTC. V and J are TRBV11-2 and TRBJ2-7; 9 nucleotides agree with TRBD1. This CDR3 region has 14 residues. Trimming at V came to 3 bases and at J to 2 bases, leaving 2 bases not matched to a gene. Germline V gene data show CDR1 as SGHAT and CDR2 as FQNNGV. The full variable domain, rest sourced from reference TRBV11-2 and TRBJ2-7, is EAGVAQSPRYKIIEKRQSVAFWCNPISGHATLYWYQQILGQGPKLLIQFQNNGVVDDSQLPKDRFSAERLKGVDSTLKIQPAKLEDSAVYLCASSFGTGTYEQYFGPGTRLTVT.